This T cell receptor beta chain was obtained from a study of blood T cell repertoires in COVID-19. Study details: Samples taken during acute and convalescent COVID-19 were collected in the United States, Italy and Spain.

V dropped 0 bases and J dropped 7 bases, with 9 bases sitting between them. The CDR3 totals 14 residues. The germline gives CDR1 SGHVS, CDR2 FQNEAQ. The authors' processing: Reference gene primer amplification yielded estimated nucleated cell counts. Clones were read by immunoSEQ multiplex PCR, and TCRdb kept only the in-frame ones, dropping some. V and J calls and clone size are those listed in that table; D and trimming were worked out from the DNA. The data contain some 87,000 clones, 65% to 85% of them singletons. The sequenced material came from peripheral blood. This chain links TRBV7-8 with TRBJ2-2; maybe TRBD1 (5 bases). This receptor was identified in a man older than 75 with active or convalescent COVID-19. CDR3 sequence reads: CASSLAGVGGELFF. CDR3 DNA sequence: TGTGCCAGCAGCTTAGCAGGGGTGGGCGGGGAGCTGTTTTTT.